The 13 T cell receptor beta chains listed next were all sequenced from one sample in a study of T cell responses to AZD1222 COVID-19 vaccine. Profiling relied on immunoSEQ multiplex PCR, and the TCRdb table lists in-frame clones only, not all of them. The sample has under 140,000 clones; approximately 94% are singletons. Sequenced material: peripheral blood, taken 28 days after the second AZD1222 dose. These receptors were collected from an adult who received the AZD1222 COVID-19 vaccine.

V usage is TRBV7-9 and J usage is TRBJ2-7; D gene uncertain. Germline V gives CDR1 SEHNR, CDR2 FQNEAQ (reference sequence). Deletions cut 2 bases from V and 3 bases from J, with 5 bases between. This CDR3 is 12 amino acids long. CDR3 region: CASSLSLYEQYF. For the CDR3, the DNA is TGTGCCAGCAGCTTATCCCTCTACGAGCAGTACTTC.

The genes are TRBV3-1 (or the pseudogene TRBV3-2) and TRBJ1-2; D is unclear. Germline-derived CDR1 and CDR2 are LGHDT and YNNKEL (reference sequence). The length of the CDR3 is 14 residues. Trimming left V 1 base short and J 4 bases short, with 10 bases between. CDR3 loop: CASSQGPEGYGYTF. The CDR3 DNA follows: TGTGCCAGCAGCCAAGGTCCAGAGGGCTATGGCTACACCTTC.

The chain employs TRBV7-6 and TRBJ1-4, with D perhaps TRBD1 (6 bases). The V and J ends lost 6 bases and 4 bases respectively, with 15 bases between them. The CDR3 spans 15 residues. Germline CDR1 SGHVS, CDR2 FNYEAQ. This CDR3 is CASSSAGTLNEKLFF. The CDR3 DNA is TGTGCCAGCAGTTCAGCCGGGACACTTAATGAAAAACTGTTTTTT.

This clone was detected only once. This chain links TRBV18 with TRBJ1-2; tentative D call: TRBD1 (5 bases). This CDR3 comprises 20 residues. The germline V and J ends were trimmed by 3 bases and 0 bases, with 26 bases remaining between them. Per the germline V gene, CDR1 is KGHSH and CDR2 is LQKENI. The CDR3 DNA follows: TGTGCCAGCTCACCTCAAACACCCCGAAGGGGAGCAGCTACTAACTATGGCTACACCTTC. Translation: CASSPQTPRRGAATNYGYTF.

The CDR3 loop reads CASSLTSNEQFF. The CDR3 region has the DNA TGTGCCAGCAGTCTAACTAGCAATGAGCAGTTCTTC. The chain links TRBV6-5 to TRBJ2-1; tentative D call: TRBD2 (5 bases). Germline lookup yields CDR1 MNHEY and CDR2 SVGAGI. The CDR3 totals 12 residues. Trimming stripped 5 bases from V and 6 bases from J, with 8 bases between.

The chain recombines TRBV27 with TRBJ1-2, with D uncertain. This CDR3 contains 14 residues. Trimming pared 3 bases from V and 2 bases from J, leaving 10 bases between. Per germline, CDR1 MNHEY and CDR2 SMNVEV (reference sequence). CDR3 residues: CASSFGVPNYGYTF. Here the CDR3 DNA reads TGTGCCAGCAGTTTCGGGGTTCCCAACTATGGCTACACCTTC.

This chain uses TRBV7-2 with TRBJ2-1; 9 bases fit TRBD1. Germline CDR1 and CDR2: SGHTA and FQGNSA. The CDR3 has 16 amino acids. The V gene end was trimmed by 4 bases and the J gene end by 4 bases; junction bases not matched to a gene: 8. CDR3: CASSSGRDRVYNEQFF. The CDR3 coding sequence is TGTGCCAGCAGCTCGGGCCGGGACAGGGTTTACAATGAGCAGTTCTTC.

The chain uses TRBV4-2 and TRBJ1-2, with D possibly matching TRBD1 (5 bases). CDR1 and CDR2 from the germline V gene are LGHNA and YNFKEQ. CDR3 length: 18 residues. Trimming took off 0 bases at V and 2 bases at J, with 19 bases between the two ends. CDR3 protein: CASSQDRVSTDLNYGYTF. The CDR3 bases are TGTGCCAGCAGCCAAGATCGGGTCTCGACAGACTTAAACTATGGCTACACCTTC.

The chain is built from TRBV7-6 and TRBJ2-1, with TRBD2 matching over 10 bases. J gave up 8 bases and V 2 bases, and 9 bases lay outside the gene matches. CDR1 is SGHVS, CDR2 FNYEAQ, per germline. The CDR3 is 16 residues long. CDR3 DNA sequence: TGTGCCAGCAGCTTAAATTCCCAGCGGGGGGGCTATGAGCAGTTCTTC. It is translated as CASSLNSQRGGYEQFF.

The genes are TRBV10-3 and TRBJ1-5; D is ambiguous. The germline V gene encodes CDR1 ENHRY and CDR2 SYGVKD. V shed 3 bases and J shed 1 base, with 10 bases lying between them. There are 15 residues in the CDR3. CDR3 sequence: CAISDETTSNQPQHF. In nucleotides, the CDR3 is TGTGCCATCAGTGACGAGACAACGAGCAATCAGCCCCAGCATTTT.

This CDR3 is CASSLILSNQPQHF. In DNA form, the CDR3 reads TGTGCCAGCAGTCTCATACTTAGCAATCAGCCCCAGCATTTT. The V gene is TRBV6-5, the J gene TRBJ1-5, with unresolved D. The CDR3 spans 14 residues. The V end was cut by 5 bases, the J end by 0 bases, with 8 bases between. Germline V gene sequence: CDR1 MNHEY, CDR2 SVGAGI.

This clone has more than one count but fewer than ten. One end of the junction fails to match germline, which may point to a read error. The CDR3 loop reads CASSQDPYGQYF. The CDR3, as DNA: TGTGCCAGCAGCCAAGACCCGTACGGGCAGTACTTC. The V call is TRBV4-2, the J call TRBJ2-7, with unresolved D. Germline loops: CDR1 LGHNA, CDR2 YNFKEQ. The CDR3 length is 12 residues.

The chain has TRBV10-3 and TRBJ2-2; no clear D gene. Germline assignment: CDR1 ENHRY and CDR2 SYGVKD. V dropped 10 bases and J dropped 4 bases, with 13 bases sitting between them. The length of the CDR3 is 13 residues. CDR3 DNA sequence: TGTGCCACCGCCTCCCTTGTCACCGGGGAGCTGTTTTTT. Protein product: CATASLVTGELFF.